Below, one T cell receptor beta chain is given with its context. The antigen remains undetermined. Produced via immunoSEQ multiplex PCR; TCRdb's table is partial and in-frame only. Of around 250,000 clones in the sample, nearly 90% were seen once. These data are taken from a study of cytomegalovirus exposure and HLA in healthy donors. The wider study: A subsequent analysis reported that the roughly 120 validation repertoires were produced on the same platform that had also been used for the 600 to 800 first-cohort repertoires.

Study-level points and caveats: It was found in a later analysis that first-cohort TCR clusters tended to co-occur in the 100 to 150 validation repertoires. The classifier reportedly diagnosed cytomegalovirus status with high sensitivity and specificity.

CDR3 length equals 14 residues. Germline V gene lookup returns CDR1 ENHRY and CDR2 SYGVKD. With V trimmed by 5 bases and J by 5 bases, 2 bases remained unmatched. This sequence originates from a woman between 18 and 29 years old in good health and CMV-seronegative. The chain has TRBV10-3 and TRBJ1-6, with 8 nucleotides matching TRBD1. The sample was PBMCs. DNA of the CDR3: TGTGCCATCAGTCCGGGACAGGATAATTCACCCCTCCACTTT. This codes for CAISPGQDNSPLHF.